This T cell receptor (beta chain) came from a study of siplizumab effects on memory and regulatory T cells. Study-wide points: Memory cells seemed less diverse than naive T cells, which seemed major alloresponse contributors.

Germline CDR1 MNHEY, CDR2 SMNVEV (reference sequence). The ends lost 6 bases at V and 5 bases at J; junction bases unmatched: 12. The CDR3 totals 17 residues. Details on this clone: Antigen unknown.

Generated by immunoSEQ multiplex PCR, the TCRdb table keeps only in-frame clones and is missing some. The sample has thousands of clones, roughly 63% seen once. Sequences were obtained from effector memory CD8+ T cells sorted from blood. Sample subset: unstimulated CD8+ effector memory T cells. The receptor's source is a human donor in good health. This chain connects TRBV27 to TRBJ2-2, with 10 bases lining up with TRBD2. The chain's CDR3 is CASSPKDSGGRTGELFF. CDR3 bases: TGTGCCAGCAGCCCAAAAGATAGCGGGGGGCGGACCGGGGAGCTGTTTTTT.